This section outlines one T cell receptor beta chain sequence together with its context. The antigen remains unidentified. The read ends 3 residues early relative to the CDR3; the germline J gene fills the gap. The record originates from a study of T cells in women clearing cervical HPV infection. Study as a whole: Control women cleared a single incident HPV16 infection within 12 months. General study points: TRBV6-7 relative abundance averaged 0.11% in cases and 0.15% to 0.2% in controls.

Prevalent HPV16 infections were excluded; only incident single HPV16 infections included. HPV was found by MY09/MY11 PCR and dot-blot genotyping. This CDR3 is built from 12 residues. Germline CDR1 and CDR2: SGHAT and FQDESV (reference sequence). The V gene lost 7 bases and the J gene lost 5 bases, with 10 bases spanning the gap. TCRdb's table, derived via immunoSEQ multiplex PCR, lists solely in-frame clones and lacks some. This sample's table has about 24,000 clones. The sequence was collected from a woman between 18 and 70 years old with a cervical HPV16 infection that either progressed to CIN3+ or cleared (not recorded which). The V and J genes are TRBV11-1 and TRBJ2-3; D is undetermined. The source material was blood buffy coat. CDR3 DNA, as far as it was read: TGTGCCAGCACGCGAGTTGGAGATACG. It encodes CASTRVGDT. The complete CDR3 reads CASTRVGDTQYF.